Below, 18 T cell receptor beta chains from the same sample are listed, as sequenced in a study of blood T cell repertoires in COVID-19. This table comes from immunoSEQ multiplex PCR, and its TCRdb copy is limited to in-frame clones, with some not included. Counted here are 50,000 to 75,000 clones, roughly three quarters occurring once; the ten biggest clones make up roughly 20%. The sequencing sample was made of peripheral blood. The source is a woman older than 75 with active or convalescent COVID-19.

This clone occurred once. The rearrangement joins TRBV5-8 to TRBJ2-5, with 9 bases aligning to TRBD1. Germline lookup yields CDR1 SGHTS and CDR2 YDEGEE. V lost 2 bases and J lost 3; bases outside the gene matches: 11. CDR3 length: 17 residues. In DNA form, the CDR3 reads TGTGCCAGCAGCTTTGGTCTTCCCGGGACAGGGAAAGAGACCCAGTACTTC. This codes for CASSFGLPGTGKETQYF.

The chain has TRBV10-1 and TRBJ1-6; no definite D call. V shed 3 bases and J shed 5 bases, with 8 bases lying between them. The germline gives CDR1 WNHNN, CDR2 SYGVQD (reference sequence). The CDR3 has 14 amino acids. The CDR3 nucleotides are TGCGCCAGCAGTGAAGCACGGGATAATTCACCCCTCCACTTT. Translated: CASSEARDNSPLHF.

The chain links TRBV6-6 to TRBJ1-4, with D hard to call. Germline values: CDR1 MNHNY, CDR2 SVGAGI (reference sequence). This CDR3 has 15 residues. V lost 7 bases, J lost 4 bases, and 16 bases lay in between. As DNA, the CDR3 is TGTGCCAGCAACAACGGGAGGCGGGTTAATGAAAAACTGTTTTTT. This gives the protein CASNNGRRVNEKLFF.

V gene TRBV29-1 combines with J gene TRBJ2-2, with 7 bases identical to TRBD2. V lost 4 bases, J lost 5 bases, and 7 bases stayed unmatched. The germline CDR1 and CDR2 sequences are SQVTM and ANQGSEA. The CDR3 is 14 residues long. The chain's CDR3 is CSVAGGEGTGELFF. The DNA for the CDR3 is TGCAGCGTTGCTGGGGGGGAAGGGACCGGGGAGCTGTTTTTT.

This clone was counted a single time. This chain links TRBV20-1 with TRBJ1-1; D may be TRBD1 (5 bases). The CDR3 covers 12 residues. Germline lookup yields CDR1 DFQATT and CDR2 SNEGSKA (reference sequence). Trimming took 3 bases from V and 6 from J, leaving 11 bases between them. In DNA, the CDR3 is TGCAGTGCTAGTGAGGGGCCCGCTGAAGCTTTCTTT. Encoded protein: CSASEGPAEAFF.

The chain couples TRBV7-2 to TRBJ2-5; D is unclear. The CDR3 spans 16 residues. V lost 5 bases, J lost 5 bases, and 21 bases lay in between. Germline lookup yields CDR1 SGHTA and CDR2 FQGNSA. CDR3 sequence reads: CASSPPFGGPVETQYF. The CDR3 DNA is TGTGCCAGCAGCCCCCCCTTTGGTGGCCCCGTGGAGACCCAGTACTTC.

The gene calls are TRBV6-5 and TRBJ2-2; 11 nucleotides agree with TRBD1. This CDR3 has 15 residues. CDR1 is MNHEY and CDR2 is SVGAGI in the germline V gene. Losses at the gene ends were 2 bases for V and 7 bases for J; bases not matched to a gene: 3. As DNA, the CDR3 is TGTGCCAGCAGTTACCGGACAGGGGGCGACGGGGAGCTGTTTTTT. Residues: CASSYRTGGDGELFF.

The V gene is TRBV15, the J gene TRBJ1-4, with a tentative D call TRBD1 (5 bases). Trimming cost V 3 bases and J 7 bases, with 12 bases left between them. The CDR3 sequence is 14 residues long. Germline lookup yields CDR1 LNHNV and CDR2 YYDKDF (reference sequence). For the CDR3, the DNA is TGTGCCACCAGCAGGGGGGGAGGGGCTGAAAAACTGTTTTTT. Translation gives CATSRGGGAEKLFF.

This clone was seen only once. The genes are TRBV11-2 and TRBJ1-4; 11 bases map to TRBD1. The CDR3 extends over 16 amino acids. CDR1 SGHAT and CDR2 FQNNGV come from the germline V gene. V shed 4 bases and J 8 bases; nucleotides not matched to a gene: 9. The CDR3 DNA reads TGTGCCAGCAGCTCCATGGGGGGACAGGGGGGAGAAAAACTGTTTTTT. This codes for CASSSMGGQGGEKLFF.

This chain joins TRBV5-6 and TRBJ2-7; D is unresolved. This CDR3 contains 13 residues. Between the trimmed V and J ends, which lost 4 bases and 0 bases, there was a span of 8 bases. CDR1 SGHDT and CDR2 YYEEEE come from the germline V gene. The CDR3 here is CASSPPSSYEQYF. In DNA form, the CDR3 reads TGTGCCAGCAGCCCCCCGAGCTCCTACGAGCAGTACTTC.

The rearrangement joins TRBV7-8 to TRBJ1-6; D gene uncertain. The germline gives CDR1 SGHVS, CDR2 FQNEAQ. This CDR3 has 13 residues. With 4 bases removed from V and 9 bases from J, the gap between germline ends came to 10 bases. The CDR3 DNA is TGTGCCAGCAGCTATATGCGGGTTTCACCCCTCCACTTT. It yields the protein CASSYMRVSPLHF.

This chain uses TRBV5-1 with TRBJ2-1; 7 bases are shared with TRBD1. CDR1 SGHRS and CDR2 YFSETQ come from the germline V gene. The CDR3 sequence is 14 residues long. V was clipped by 4 bases and J by 7 bases; unmatched bases: 8. This chain's CDR3 is CASSPGTVGNEQFF. Here the CDR3 DNA reads TGCGCCAGCAGCCCCGGGACAGTAGGGAATGAGCAGTTCTTC.

The chain couples TRBV5-1 to TRBJ2-7; 9 bases line up with TRBD1. Germline lookup yields CDR1 SGHRS and CDR2 YFSETQ. The CDR3 is 12 residues long. Losses at the gene ends were 4 bases for V and 6 bases for J; bases not matched to a gene: 2. The CDR3 sequence: CASSPGQGEQYF. Written as DNA, the CDR3 is TGCGCCAGCAGCCCGGGACAGGGCGAGCAGTACTTC.

The chain combines TRBV29-1 with TRBJ1-1; TRBD1 might be the D (6 bases). The V gene's germline CDR1 is SQVTM and CDR2 ANQGSEA. The length of the CDR3 is 13 residues. The V end lost 4 bases, the J end lost 5 bases, and 14 bases lay between the germline ends. CDR3 DNA: TGCAGCGTTGGGGCAGGGGCGCTTACTGAAGCTTTCTTT. It is translated as CSVGAGALTEAFF.

V and J are TRBV5-1 and TRBJ1-5, with 9 bases that match TRBD1. CDR3 length equals 15 residues. Germline V gene lookup returns CDR1 SGHRS and CDR2 YFSETQ. Germline trimming cut 4 bases from V and 3 bases from J; bases unmatched to any gene: 5. CDR3 sequence (DNA): TGCGCCAGCAGCCCAGACAGGGGGGTCAATCAGCCCCAGCATTTT. Translating gives CASSPDRGVNQPQHF.

V usage is TRBV6-5 and J usage is TRBJ2-6; a weak D match, TRBD1 (5 bases). CDR1 MNHEY and CDR2 SVGAGI come from the germline V gene. CDR3 length: 15 residues. The germline V and J ends were trimmed by 6 bases and 0 bases, with 9 bases remaining between them. The chain's CDR3 is CASRPQGSGANVLTF. CDR3 sequence (DNA): TGTGCCAGCAGGCCCCAGGGCTCTGGGGCCAACGTCCTGACTTTC.

The V gene is TRBV28, the J gene TRBJ1-2; D perhaps matches TRBD1 (6 bases). Between the trimmed V and J ends, which lost 2 bases and 3 bases, there was a span of 7 bases. Per the germline V gene, CDR1 is MDHEN and CDR2 is SYDVKM. This CDR3 region has 13 residues. The CDR3 region has the DNA TGTGCCAGCAGTTTAGGGGGCTACTATGGCTACACCTTC. As protein: CASSLGGYYGYTF.

The chain employs TRBV18 and TRBJ1-5; D not certain. Germline-derived CDR1 and CDR2 are KGHSH and LQKENI. The V gene lost 0 bases and the J gene lost 3 bases, with 3 bases spanning the gap. CDR3 length: 13 residues. CDR3 sequence reads: CASSPPNNQPQHF. Here the CDR3 DNA reads TGTGCCAGCTCACCACCCAACAATCAGCCCCAGCATTTT.